This TCR beta chain derives from a study of T cell changes during pregnancy in multiple sclerosis. The CDR3 is 15 amino acids. CDR1 and CDR2 (germline): MNHEY, SMNVEV (reference sequence). V lost 3 bases, J lost 0 bases, and 9 bases lay in between. This table comes from immunoSEQ multiplex PCR, and its TCRdb copy is limited to in-frame clones, with some not included. The profile shows 50,000 to 65,000 clones, 90% to 95% of them singletons. V gene TRBV27 combines with J gene TRBJ2-1, with D perhaps TRBD1 (6 bases). Material: CD8+ T cells from peripheral blood mononuclear cells, obtained in the second trimester of pregnancy. The receptor comes from a female donor with multiple sclerosis, enrolled in a pregnancy study. For the CDR3, the DNA is TGTGCCAGCAGTTTTCAGGGGAGCTCCTACAATGAGCAGTTCTTC. Translating it yields CASSFQGSSYNEQFF.